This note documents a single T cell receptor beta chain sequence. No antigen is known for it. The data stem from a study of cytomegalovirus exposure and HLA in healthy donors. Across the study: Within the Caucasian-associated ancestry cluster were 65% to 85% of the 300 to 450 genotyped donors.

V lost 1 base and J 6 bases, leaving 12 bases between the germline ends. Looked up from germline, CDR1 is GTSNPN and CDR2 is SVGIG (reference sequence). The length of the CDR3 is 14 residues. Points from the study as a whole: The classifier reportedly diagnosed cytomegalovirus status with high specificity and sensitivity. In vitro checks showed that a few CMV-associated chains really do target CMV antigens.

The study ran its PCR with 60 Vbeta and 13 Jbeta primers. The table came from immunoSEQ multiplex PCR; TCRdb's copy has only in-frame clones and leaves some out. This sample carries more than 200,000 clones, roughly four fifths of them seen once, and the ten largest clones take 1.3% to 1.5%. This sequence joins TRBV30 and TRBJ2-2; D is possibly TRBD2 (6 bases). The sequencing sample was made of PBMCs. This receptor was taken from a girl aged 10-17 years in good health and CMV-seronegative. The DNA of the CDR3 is TGTGCCTGGAGTGAGGGTACGGGGGCCGGGGAGCTGTTTTTT. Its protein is CAWSEGTGAGELFF.